This T cell receptor (beta chain) was sequenced in a study of Graves' ophthalmopathy and Graves' hyperthyroidism (dated by TCRdb to the late 2010s). Turning to the overall study: A patient counted as having stable hyperthyroidism if there was no progression to ophthalmopathy within 18 months of follow-up. In total, 135 blood samples were TCR-sequenced: 40 to 45 ophthalmopathy, some 75 hyperthyroidism and some 17 hyperthyroidism-to-ophthalmopathy patients. To explore V-J signatures distinguishing ophthalmopathy from hyperthyroidism, a discovery set of roughly 100 patients (around 44 ophthalmopathy, 57 stable hyperthyroidism) was enrolled. T-cell repertoires of thyroid tissue and blood were compared in 5 or 6 hyperthyroidism patients. The study used signatures of the TCR beta repertoire to tell Graves' ophthalmopathy apart from Graves' hyperthyroidism and to predict which patients would progress to ophthalmopathy. The independent validation cohort included approximately 19 hyperthyroidism patients plus 17 patients who later progressed from hyperthyroidism to ophthalmopathy. Following sample collection, hyperthyroidism patients were given methimazole at a starting dose of 30 mg daily, and ophthalmopathy patients were given high-dose intravenous methylprednisolone.

For repertoire sequencing, TCR beta CDR3 regions were amplified from RNA transcripts. HTBI primers and the Qiagen OneStep RT-PCR kit were used in a first-round RT-PCR, which was followed by a second-round multiplex PCR, size selection and purification. The libraries underwent paired-end sequencing with 100 bp reads on an Illumina HiSeq2000. Regarding the original processing steps: Reads were processed with SOAPnuke, discarding reads with adapters, uncalled bases, mean Phred below 15, or no exact constant-primer or identifier match. High-quality paired reads were merged with COPE v1.2.5. Clonotypes were defined as unique nucleotide sequences and were aligned to IMGT TRB V, D and J references using MiTCR v1.1. The analysis was limited to V-J combinations with a frequency above 0.0001, which together covered 99.2% of the repertoires. A TCR clonal expansion and chaos score per V-J combination was defined as the ratio of F50 clonal expansion to chaos observed in the TCRdist matrix. Welch's t-statistics and random forest were used to reduce the features to 10 to 15 V-J combinations, which were then used as input to a naive Bayes classifier. The Morisita-Horn index was used to measure how similar the thyroid and blood repertoires were. Through fastp at Q25 and MiXCR, TCRdb rebuilt clones from the public reads, retaining in-frame beta chains. Rows with one shared CDR3 protein collapse into an entry with the most common genes and DNA. None of the V and J calls come from the authors' own analysis; TCRdb made them. The sample table contains a few hundred thousand distinct CDR3 sequences; only one count was recorded for 35% to 45% of them. In total, the top ten clones hold about 4.2% of the sample.

Trimming leaves V shorter by 6 bases and J shorter by 4 bases, with the junction holding 5 bases beyond the gene matches. Looking up the germline V gene (reference sequence) yields CDR1 SEHNR and CDR2 FQNEAQ. From its cysteine to its phenylalanine, the CDR3 spans 13 amino acids. The DNA shown is the 39-base CDR3, in frame from base 1. Hyperthyroidism patients were newly diagnosed, were aged 18 to 65 years, and had a disease duration under 2 months. Anyone with other autoimmune diseases, uncontrolled infections, pregnancy or lactation was excluded from the study. Diagnosis relied on clinical symptoms, serum thyroxine, TRAb, thyroid ultrasound and orbital computed tomography. Total RNA was extracted using Trizol reagent, and RNA quality was checked on an Agilent 2100 Bioanalyzer. This clonotype is classified as medium-sized (0.01 to 0.1%). The antigen it recognizes is unknown. Qualities for individual bases were not recorded, and no much larger clone is one base off.

Points the paper makes about the study in general: Sample size was not statistically predetermined, and group allocation was not concealed from the investigators. Most of the expanded thyroid clonotypes with a frequency above 0.001 were also detected in blood, and it was suggested that the thyroid immune response may be reflected by blood repertoires. In validation, the model predicted ophthalmopathy progression with about 64% sensitivity and 72.22% specificity; more than ten predicted patients were CT-confirmed with GO in a median of about 6.1 months. The 13-signature model separated ophthalmopathy from stable hyperthyroidism with over 85% sensitivity and approximately 81% specificity in cross-validation, and 80%/75% in the test set.

The sample taken for sequencing was peripheral blood or thyroid tissue (not recorded which). This sequence originates from an adult man with Graves' hyperthyroidism. The chain is made from TRBV7-9 and TRBJ1-2; 7 of the junction bases match TRBD1. The DNA sequence is as follows: TGTGCCAGCAGTTTACAGGGGAGCTATGGCTACACCTTC. This codes for CASSLQGSYGYTF. The CDR3, completed at both ends by the reference TRBV7-9 and TRBJ1-2 genes, gives the full variable domain DTGVSQNPRHKITKRGQNVTFRCDPISEHNRLYWYRQTLGQGPEFLTYFQNEAQLEKSRLLSDRFSAERPKGSFSTLEIQRTEQGDSAMYLCASSLQGSYGYTFGSGTRLTVV.